These 23 T cell receptor beta chains share one sample of origin, sequenced in a study of T cells in Graves' hyperthyroidism and ophthalmopathy. There were TCR beta CDR3 regions amplified from RNA transcripts. The HTBI primer set served for first-round RT-PCR of the TCR CDR3. TCRdb re-analysed the multiplex PCR reads in MiXCR, keeping a single row per CDR3 protein. Here the sample spans 500,000 to 750,000 distinct CDR3 sequences, 14% being singletons. Sequencing was performed on blood. These receptors were taken from a woman aged 18-35 years with Graves' ophthalmopathy.

This clonotype was recorded at least ten times. CDR3 residues: CASRPGLAGEIEQFF. The CDR3 DNA reads TGTGCCAGCAGGCCGGGACTAGCGGGAGAGATTGAGCAGTTCTTC. J is TRBJ2-1 and V is TRBV12-3 or TRBV12-4, with 14 bases identical to TRBD2. This CDR3 has 15 residues. Unmatched junction bases numbered 7, after V lost 6 bases and J lost 9 bases.

In regard to this clonotype: A much more abundant neighbour one base away suggests this may be a read error. Since the CDR3 does not end with the conserved phenylalanine or tryptophan, this likely comes from a read error. The J gene is TRBJ2-7, the V gene TRBV20-1, with a tentative D call TRBD2 (6 bases). Germline V CDR1 and CDR2: DFQATT, SNEGSKA (reference sequence). V was trimmed by 4 bases and J by 0 bases, leaving 10 bases between them. The CDR3 is made up of 13 amino acids. This CDR3 is CSAITSSSYEQYL. The CDR3 coding sequence is TGCAGTGCTATAACTAGCAGCTCCTACGAGCAGTACCTC.

This clonotype was counted ten times or more. The chain carries TRBV28 and TRBJ2-1; 10 bases map to TRBD2. After removal of 10 bases from V and 4 bases from J, the junction contained 7 bases not matched to a gene. This CDR3 comprises 14 residues. In germline, CDR1 is MDHEN, CDR2 SYDVKM. CDR3 nucleotides: TGTGCCACAGGAGCGGGAGGGCCTTACAATGAGCAGTTCTTC. This sequence encodes CATGAGGPYNEQFF.

This clonotype was seen repeatedly, ten times or more. The V call is TRBV25-1, the J call TRBJ2-7, with 14 bases matching TRBD2. Germline values: CDR1 MGHDK, CDR2 SYGVNS. This CDR3 is 16 amino acids long. The V segment lost 2 bases and the J segment 7 bases; nucleotides outside the gene matches: 7. CDR3 protein: CASSEPGTSGRQEQYF. CDR3 nucleotides: TGTGCCAGCAGTGAACCCGGGACTAGCGGGAGACAAGAGCAGTACTTC.

The rearrangement uses TRBV10-3 and TRBJ2-1; perhaps D is TRBD1 or TRBD2 (5 bases each). The V gene's germline CDR1 is ENHRY and CDR2 SYGVKD. Trimming pared 7 bases from V and 6 bases from J, leaving 10 bases between. CDR3 length equals 12 residues. The CDR3 coding sequence is TGTGCCATCATGAGGGGCGGCAATGAGCAGTTCTTC. Amino acid sequence: CAIMRGGNEQFF.

This clonotype was found many times. The CDR3 is CASSQGTSGRQETQYF. Here the CDR3 DNA reads TGCGCCAGCAGCCAAGGAACTAGCGGGCGTCAAGAGACCCAGTACTTC. This rearrangement joins TRBV4-1 to TRBJ2-5, with 9 bases aligning to TRBD2. The germline V gene has CDR1 MGHRA and CDR2 YSYEKL. This CDR3 has 16 residues. With V trimmed by 1 base and J by 2 bases, 5 bases remained unmatched.

This clonotype was counted ten times or more. V gene TRBV20-1 combines with J gene TRBJ2-5; 14 bases are a match to TRBD2. After removal of 1 base from V and 4 bases from J, the junction contained 8 bases not matched to a gene. This CDR3 has 17 residues. Germline V gives CDR1 DFQATT, CDR2 SNEGSKA (reference sequence). The CDR3 coding sequence is TGCAGTGCTAGAGCGGGACTAGCGGGAGCGGTTCGAGAGACCCAGTACTTC. It encodes CSARAGLAGAVRETQYF.

This clonotype was seen at least ten times. The chain has TRBV9 and TRBJ2-5; D might be TRBD2 (5 bases). V gave up 1 base and J gave up 1 base, with 8 bases separating them. Germline assignment: CDR1 SGDLS and CDR2 YYNGEE. This CDR3 is built from 14 residues. Here the CDR3 DNA reads TGTGCCAGCAGCGTACTAGCCCTCCAAGAGACCCAGTACTTC. Its protein product is CASSVLALQETQYF. The complete variable domain, with remaining parts taken from reference TRBV9 and TRBJ2-5, reads DSGVTQTPKHLITATGQRVTLRCSPRSGDLSVYWYQQSLDQGLQFLIQYYNGEERAKGNILERFSAQQFPDLHSELNLSSLELGDSALYFCASSVLALQETQYFGPGTRLLVL.

This clonotype has more than one count but fewer than ten. V gene TRBV4-1 combines with J gene TRBJ2-1; tentative D call: TRBD2 (5 bases). Trimming took off 0 bases at V and 4 bases at J, with 13 bases between the two ends. The CDR3 totals 16 residues. CDR1 and CDR2 (germline): MGHRA, YSYEKL. The CDR3 region is CASSQEPSGLYNEQFF. The CDR3 coding sequence is TGCGCCAGCAGCCAAGAGCCCAGCGGCCTATACAATGAGCAGTTCTTC.

This clonotype was seen repeatedly, ten times or more. The rearrangement links TRBV20-1 to TRBJ2-1; possibly TRBD2 for D (6 bases). The CDR3 spans 15 residues. V shed 5 bases and J shed 7 bases, with 21 bases lying between them. From germline, CDR1 is DFQATT and CDR2 SNEGSKA (reference sequence). In DNA, the CDR3 is TGCAGTGCTCCCCCCCGGGACTCGTTGCGGAATGAGCAGTTCTTC. It encodes CSAPPRDSLRNEQFF.

This clonotype showed up many times. The V call is TRBV4-1, the J call TRBJ1-5, with D perhaps TRBD1 (6 bases). The CDR3 runs 15 residues. Between the trimmed V and J ends, which lost 6 bases and 1 base, there was a span of 13 bases. Germline V gene sequence: CDR1 MGHRA, CDR2 YSYEKL. The CDR3 DNA reads TGCGCCAGCAGGATGGGGGCGGCGAGCAATCAGCCCCAGCATTTT. Residues: CASRMGAASNQPQHF.

The CDR3 loop reads CSARGGQAGYDEQFF. CDR3 bases: TGCAGTGCTAGGGGGGGACAGGCCGGGTACGATGAGCAGTTCTTC. V is TRBV20-1 and J is TRBJ2-1, with 8 bases identical to TRBD1. Germline assignment: CDR1 DFQATT and CDR2 SNEGSKA (reference sequence). The CDR3 totals 15 residues. V dropped 3 bases and J dropped 8; count of bases not matched to a gene: 12.

This clonotype was picked up many times. This sequence joins TRBV30 and TRBJ2-3; possibly TRBD2 for D (5 bases). This CDR3 is built from 15 residues. From germline, CDR1 is GTSNPN and CDR2 SVGIG (reference sequence). V was shortened by 3 bases and J by 5 bases, with 18 bases between the two germline ends. The CDR3 is CAWSRALGGVDTQYF. DNA of the CDR3: TGTGCCTGGAGCCGCGCCTTAGGAGGCGTAGATACGCAGTATTTT.

This clonotype has ten or more counts. V gene TRBV7-9 combines with J gene TRBJ2-7, with TRBD2 matching over 7 bases. With 1 base clipped from V and 5 bases from J, the junction kept 5 bases outside the gene matches. The germline V gene has CDR1 SEHNR and CDR2 FQNEAQ (reference sequence). The CDR3 has 14 amino acids. CDR3 in amino acids: CASSLGPGTNEQYF. In nucleotides, the CDR3 is TGTGCCAGCAGCTTAGGCCCCGGGACTAACGAGCAGTACTTC.

This clonotype was detected ten times or more. The chain is built from TRBV11-3 and TRBJ2-1; 9 nucleotides match TRBD2. The CDR3 runs 19 residues. Germline V gene lookup returns CDR1 SGHNT and CDR2 YENEEA. Germline trimming cut 10 bases from V and 4 bases from J; bases unmatched to any gene: 23. CDR3 nucleotide sequence: TGTGCCACGGAGGCGCGGGAGGGACGGCCAACTATGAATTACAATGAGCAGTTCTTC. This encodes CATEAREGRPTMNYNEQFF.

This clonotype was seen repeatedly, ten times or more. The gene calls are TRBV7-9 and TRBJ1-2; D gene unclear. Trimming cost V 4 bases and J 4 bases, with 7 bases left between them. Germline loops: CDR1 SEHNR, CDR2 FQNEAQ (reference sequence). The CDR3 extends over 12 amino acids. The CDR3 sequence: CASSYDTYGYTF. The CDR3 DNA reads as TGTGCCAGCAGCTACGACACCTATGGCTACACCTTC.

This clonotype turned up a few times. Lacking the conserved final phenylalanine or tryptophan, this CDR3 likely reflects a read error. This chain connects TRBV20-1 to TRBJ2-7; either TRBD1 or TRBD2 may supply D (5 bases each). Germline V gene lookup returns CDR1 DFQATT and CDR2 SNEGSKA (reference sequence). The CDR3 runs to 14 residues. V dropped 6 bases and J dropped 4 bases, with 19 bases sitting between them. CDR3 coding DNA: TGCAGTGCCCAAGGGACGGGGCGGGTATACGAGCAGTACCTC. Translating it yields CSAQGTGRVYEQYL.

This clonotype showed up just a few times. The chain has TRBV24-1 and TRBJ2-1; the D is unclear. From germline, CDR1 is KGHDR and CDR2 SFDVKD. Trimming shortened V by 0 bases and J by 8 bases, and 4 bases separated the two germline ends. This CDR3 comprises 12 residues. The CDR3 bases are TGTGCCACCAGTGATTTGAGCTATGAGCAGTTCTTC. This gives the protein CATSDLSYEQFF.

This clonotype was seen at least ten times. The chain uses TRBV3-1 and TRBJ2-5, with D possibly matching TRBD1 (5 bases). Germline V gene data show CDR1 as LGHDT and CDR2 as YNNKEL (reference sequence). The CDR3 totals 13 residues. The germline V and J ends were trimmed by 3 bases and 5 bases, with 10 bases remaining between them. The CDR3 region has the DNA TGTGCCAGCAGCCATTTCAGGGTTGAGACCCAGTACTTC. The encoded protein is CASSHFRVETQYF.

Points on this clonotype: A much larger clone sits a single nucleotide away, making a read error possible. The chain combines TRBV7-9 with TRBJ2-7, with unresolved D. The V end lost 1 base, the J end lost 2 bases, and 18 bases lay between the germline ends. The CDR3 is 17 amino acids. From germline, CDR1 is SEHNR and CDR2 FQNEAQ (reference sequence). The CDR3: CASSLVSDGPYPYEQYF. DNA of the CDR3: TGTGCCAGCAGCTTAGTAAGCGACGGCCCTTACCCCTACGAGCAGTACTTC.

In this sample, this clonotype turned up many times. This chain uses TRBV7-2 with TRBJ2-3; the D is unclear. The CDR3 covers 14 residues. Germline V gene lookup returns CDR1 SGHTA and CDR2 FQGNSA. Trimming stripped 2 bases from V and 2 bases from J, with 8 bases between. CDR3 sequence reads: CASSLPPLTDTQYF. CDR3 coding DNA: TGTGCCAGCAGCTTACCTCCTCTCACAGATACGCAGTATTTT.

The chain recombines TRBV19 with TRBJ2-1; 12 bases fit TRBD2. The CDR3 is made up of 15 amino acids. The germline CDR1 and CDR2 sequences are LNHDA and SQIVND (reference sequence). After removal of 6 bases from V and 7 bases from J, the junction contained 7 bases not matched to a gene. In nucleotides, the CDR3 is TGTGCCAGTAGACCGACTAGCGGGAGCGGTAATGAGCAGTTCTTC. It yields the protein CASRPTSGSGNEQFF.

The sample holds a few counts of this clonotype. This chain links TRBV5-1 with TRBJ2-1; possibly TRBD2 for D (6 bases). The ends were cut back, 2 bases at V and 7 bases at J, with 16 bases in the middle. This CDR3 has 15 residues. Germline loops: CDR1 SGHRS, CDR2 YFSETQ. CDR3 coding DNA: TGCGCCAGCAGCTTCGACGGGAGTGGTGGGAATGAGCAGTTCTTC. Its protein product is CASSFDGSGGNEQFF.